Following are 31 T cell receptor beta chains from one sample sequenced in a study of response to subunit inactivated influenza vaccine. TCRdb called the RT-PCR reads again in MiXCR, with one record for every CDR3 protein. The sample includes 550,000 to 800,000 distinct CDR3 sequences, 15% to 17% of them seen just once. The sequenced sample was PBMCs from blood, obtained 11 to 12 days after vaccination. These TCRs come from a man aged 50 or older who received an inactivated influenza vaccine.

This clonotype was picked up a small number of times. The chain uses TRBV7-2 and TRBJ2-1; 8 positions match TRBD2. The CDR3 length is 15 residues. Unmatched junction bases numbered 9, after V lost 0 bases and J lost 11 bases. Germline V lookup: CDR1 SGHTA, CDR2 FQGNSA. The chain's CDR3 is CASSLAAGGGRQQFF. CDR3 nucleotides: TGTGCCAGCAGCTTAGCGGCGGGGGGCGGGAGGCAGCAGTTCTTC.

DNA for the CDR3: TGCAGTGCTAGAGATTACAGCCAAGAGACCCAGTACTTC. This encodes CSARDYSQETQYF. The rearrangement links TRBV20-1 to TRBJ2-5; D is undetermined. This CDR3 is built from 13 residues. Germline CDR1 reads DFQATT; CDR2 reads SNEGSKA (reference sequence). V dropped 0 bases and J dropped 1 base, with 6 bases sitting between them.

The chain combines TRBV3-1 with TRBJ2-3, with D possibly matching TRBD1 (5 bases). V lost 4 bases to trimming and J lost 8 bases, with 10 bases between them. Germline CDR1 and CDR2: LGHDT and YNNKEL (reference sequence). CDR3 length equals 12 residues. This CDR3 is CASSLQARTQYF. As DNA, the CDR3 is TGTGCCAGCAGCCTACAGGCCCGTACGCAGTATTTT.

This chain joins TRBV12-3 or TRBV12-4 and TRBJ1-2, with 10 bases aligning to TRBD1. V was clipped by 4 bases and J by 4 bases; unmatched bases: 6. The CDR3 covers 15 residues. The CDR3 DNA follows: TGTGCCAGCAGTTACGGGGGACAGGGGTCCTATGGCTACACCTTC. This codes for CASSYGGQGSYGYTF.

This clonotype was seen a few times. This chain links TRBV7-2 with TRBJ2-7; 7 bases map to TRBD1. V lost 3 bases to trimming and J lost 2 bases; unmatched junction nucleotides: 4. This CDR3 has 14 residues. Germline V CDR1 and CDR2: SGHTA, FQGNSA. The DNA of the CDR3 is TGTGCCAGCAGCTTCCATCAGGGGGCCTACGAGCAGTACTTC. Protein sequence: CASSFHQGAYEQYF.

CDR3 in amino acids: CAISERGQGASYEQYF. The CDR3, as DNA: TGTGCCATCAGTGAGAGAGGACAGGGGGCCTCCTACGAGCAGTACTTC. The gene calls are TRBV10-3 and TRBJ2-7; 11 bases match TRBD1. Germline V CDR1 and CDR2: ENHRY, SYGVKD. V lost 2 bases to trimming and J lost 0 bases; unmatched junction nucleotides: 3. The CDR3 extends over 16 amino acids.

This clonotype has ten or more counts. This chain joins TRBV5-5 and TRBJ2-3, with a tentative D call TRBD1 (5 bases). Per germline, CDR1 SGHKS and CDR2 YYEKEE (reference sequence). V was trimmed by 1 base and J by 0 bases, leaving 6 bases between them. The CDR3 is 14 residues long. The CDR3 coding sequence is TGTGCCAGCAGCTTGAAGGGGAGCACAGATACGCAGTATTTT. This encodes CASSLKGSTDTQYF.

This clonotype was observed a few times. The chain joins TRBV14 to TRBJ2-3; the match to TRBD1 covers 10 bases. Germline V gene sequence: CDR1 SGHDN, CDR2 FVKESK. Trimming cost V 5 bases and J 2 bases; bases outside gene matches: 10. The CDR3 contains 17 residues. The CDR3 protein is CASSYITGTGATDTQYF. CDR3 DNA: TGTGCCAGCAGCTATATTACCGGGACAGGGGCCACAGATACGCAGTATTTT.

This clonotype showed up just a few times. The chain links TRBV6-2 or TRBV6-3 to TRBJ2-1, with TRBD2 matching 7 bases. The CDR3 has 13 residues. Germline lookup yields CDR1 MNHEY and CDR2 SVGEGT. V dropped 0 bases and J dropped 15; count of bases not matched to a gene: 8. CDR3 in amino acids: CASSYSSGISLFF. The CDR3 DNA is TGTGCCAGCAGTTACTCGAGCGGGATCTCGCTGTTCTTC.

This clonotype has only a few counts. This chain joins TRBV7-2 and TRBJ2-1, with 9 bases identical to TRBD2. With 4 bases clipped from V and 6 bases from J, the junction kept 7 bases outside the gene matches. The CDR3 runs to 15 residues. Per germline, CDR1 SGHTA and CDR2 FQGNSA. CDR3 in amino acids: CASSSLAGRVNEQFF. In DNA, the CDR3 is TGTGCCAGCAGCTCCCTAGCGGGACGCGTCAATGAGCAGTTCTTC.

The chain couples TRBV28 to TRBJ2-2, with D hard to call. Germline V gives CDR1 MDHEN, CDR2 SYDVKM. The CDR3 extends over 14 amino acids. Trimming took off 10 bases at V and 1 base at J, with 13 bases between the two ends. In DNA form, the CDR3 reads TGTGCCACCCTGATAGCACGGAACACCGGGGAGCTGTTTTTT. Its protein product is CATLIARNTGELFF.

This chain connects TRBV6-5 to TRBJ2-1, with TRBD2 identical over 12 bases. Germline V gene sequence: CDR1 MNHEY, CDR2 SVGAGI. After removal of 1 base from V and 5 bases from J, the junction contained 9 bases not matched to a gene. The CDR3 runs 18 residues. CDR3 residues: CASSYFPPTSGSNNEQFF. CDR3 DNA: TGTGCCAGCAGTTACTTTCCTCCGACTAGCGGGAGCAACAATGAGCAGTTCTTC.

This clonotype was seen more than once but under ten times. The gene calls are TRBV27 and TRBJ1-4; 8 bases fit TRBD1. Germline lookup yields CDR1 MNHEY and CDR2 SMNVEV (reference sequence). The CDR3 runs to 15 residues. V gave up 5 bases and J gave up 4 bases; unmatched junction bases: 6. For the CDR3, the DNA is TGTGCCAGCAGTACACGACAGGGGTTTAATGAAAAACTGTTTTTT. As protein: CASSTRQGFNEKLFF. The variable domain in full, with the rest retrieved from reference TRBV27 and TRBJ1-4, is EAQVTQNPRYLITVTGKKLTVTCSQNMNHEYMSWYRQDPGLGLRQIYYSMNVEVTDKGDVPEGYKVSRKEKRNFPLILESPSPNQTSLYFCASSTRQGFNEKLFFGSGTQLSVL.

This clonotype was counted a few times. The chain combines TRBV4-3 with TRBJ2-7, with D perhaps matching TRBD2 (7 bases). The germline V gene has CDR1 LGHNA and CDR2 YSLEER. Trimming left V 0 bases short and J 1 base short, with 13 bases between. CDR3 length equals 16 residues. DNA for the CDR3: TGCGCCAGCAGCCAAGATGTCGGGGGGCCGTCCTACGAGCAGTACTTC. Translation gives CASSQDVGGPSYEQYF.

This clonotype has just a few counts. The chain carries TRBV6-5 and TRBJ2-5; D perhaps matches TRBD2 (6 bases). Germline lookup yields CDR1 MNHEY and CDR2 SVGAGI. Trimming removed 5 bases from V and 4 bases from J, with 8 bases in between. The CDR3 contains 12 residues. This chain's CDR3 is CASSGSGETQYF. The CDR3 region has the DNA TGTGCCAGCAGTGGTAGCGGAGAGACCCAGTACTTC.

This rearrangement joins TRBV7-6 to TRBJ1-1, with D tentatively TRBD1 (5 bases). The CDR3 is made up of 16 amino acids. Germline V CDR1 and CDR2: SGHVS, FNYEAQ. Trimming shortened V by 2 bases and J by 1 base, and 14 bases separated the two germline ends. DNA of the CDR3: TGTGCCAGCAGCTTAAACCCAGGGCTCGGGAACACTGAAGCTTTCTTT. As protein: CASSLNPGLGNTEAFF. The entire variable domain, with the rest obtained from reference TRBV7-6 and TRBJ1-1, is as follows: GAGVSQSPRYKVTKRGQDVALRCDPISGHVSLYWYRQALGQGPEFLTYFNYEAQQDKSGLPNDRFSAERPEGSISTLTIQRTEQRDSAMYRCASSLNPGLGNTEAFFGQGTRLTVV.

This clonotype was detected only a few times. V and J are TRBV10-3 and TRBJ1-1; D unclear. Trimming cost V 2 bases and J 0 bases, with 7 bases left between them. CDR3 length equals 14 residues. Germline lookup yields CDR1 ENHRY and CDR2 SYGVKD. CDR3 nucleotide sequence: TGTGCCATCAGTGAGCTCGGAATGAACACTGAAGCTTTCTTT. It is translated as CAISELGMNTEAFF.

This clonotype was recorded only once. The chain employs TRBV19 and TRBJ2-1; TRBD2 matches at 11 bases. The CDR3 sequence is 16 residues long. V dropped 7 bases and J dropped 4; count of bases not matched to a gene: 9. Germline CDR1 and CDR2: LNHDA and SQIVND (reference sequence). CDR3 sequence (DNA): TGTGCCAGTACCCCCGCGGGACTAGCGGAATACAATGAGCAGTTCTTC. As protein: CASTPAGLAEYNEQFF.

This clonotype was counted only a few times. The chain recombines TRBV29-1 with TRBJ1-2; D perhaps matches TRBD1 (5 bases). Germline V gene data show CDR1 as SQVTM and CDR2 as ANQGSEA. V shed 4 bases and J shed 0 bases, with 6 bases lying between them. The CDR3 extends over 12 amino acids. The CDR3 nucleotides read TGCAGCGTTGGGGGGTCTAACTATGGCTACACCTTC. It translates to CSVGGSNYGYTF.

CDR3 amino acids: CSARSSREGGNEQFF. The CDR3 DNA reads TGCAGTGCTAGGTCTTCGCGGGAGGGAGGCAATGAGCAGTTCTTC. The chain uses TRBV20-1 and TRBJ2-1, with 9 bases aligning to TRBD2. In germline, CDR1 is DFQATT, CDR2 SNEGSKA (reference sequence). CDR3 length: 15 residues. V shed 3 bases and J 6 bases; nucleotides not matched to a gene: 9.

The rearrangement joins TRBV20-1 to TRBJ2-2, with 7 bases fitting TRBD2. The CDR3 is 14 residues long. Germline V CDR1 and CDR2: DFQATT, SNEGSKA (reference sequence). CDR3 amino acids: CGIVAGGNTGELFF. In nucleotides, the CDR3 is TGCGGGATTGTAGCGGGCGGGAACACCGGGGAGCTGTTTTTT.

This clonotype appeared a few times. V usage is TRBV4-3 and J usage is TRBJ2-1; D gene unclear. The CDR3 contains 15 residues. Germline-derived CDR1 and CDR2 are LGHNA and YSLEER. V was shortened by 1 base and J by 6 bases, with 13 bases between the two germline ends. CDR3 protein: CASSQASVLSNEQFF. As DNA, the CDR3 is TGCGCCAGCAGCCAAGCCTCGGTTTTGAGCAATGAGCAGTTCTTC.

The chain carries TRBV5-5 and TRBJ2-5, with 9 bases matching TRBD2. CDR1 and CDR2 from the germline V gene are SGHKS and YYEKEE (reference sequence). Trimming at V came to 0 bases and at J to 4 bases, leaving 10 bases not matched to a gene. CDR3 length: 17 residues. CDR3 sequence (DNA): TGTGCCAGCAGCTTGGAATCTTGGCGGGGGGGCCCAGAGACCCAGTACTTC. Translating gives CASSLESWRGGPETQYF.

The genes are TRBV5-1 and TRBJ2-7; 11 bases align to TRBD2. The junction had 5 bases not matched to a gene; V was cut back by 3 bases and J by 3 bases. This CDR3 comprises 15 residues. CDR1 and CDR2 from the germline V gene are SGHRS and YFSETQ. The CDR3 is CASSSSGGSIYEQYF. The CDR3 nucleotides read TGCGCCAGCAGCTCTAGCGGGGGGTCCATCTACGAGCAGTACTTC. The full variable domain, its missing parts supplied by reference TRBV5-1 and TRBJ2-7, is KAGVTQTPRYLIKTRGQQVTLSCSPISGHRSVSWYQQTPGQGLQFLFEYFSETQRNKGNFPGRFSGRQFSNSRSEMNVSTLELGDSALYLCASSSSGGSIYEQYFGPGTRLTVT.

The rearrangement uses TRBV12-3 or TRBV12-4 and TRBJ1-4, with 7 bases identical to TRBD1. The CDR3 runs 16 residues. With 2 bases clipped from V and 8 bases from J, the junction kept 11 bases outside the gene matches. In nucleotides, the CDR3 is TGTGCCAGCAGTTTAAGGGTTAGACAGGGCGCCGAAAAACTGTTTTTT. Protein: CASSLRVRQGAEKLFF.

The J gene is TRBJ2-5, the V gene TRBV12-3 or TRBV12-4; D not resolved. V was clipped by 6 bases and J by 5 bases, with 10 bases between them. The CDR3 is 12 residues long. The CDR3 protein is CASSSFRETQYF. The CDR3 region has the DNA TGTGCCAGCAGCTCCTTTCGGGAGACCCAGTACTTC.

This clonotype showed up many times. The chain couples TRBV5-1 to TRBJ2-5; D ambiguous. Per the germline V gene, CDR1 is SGHRS and CDR2 is YFSETQ. Trimming removed 2 bases from V and 5 bases from J, with 10 bases in between. The CDR3 is made up of 13 amino acids. The CDR3 bases are TGCGCCAGCAGCTTCACAGCACCGGAGACCCAGTACTTC. This translates into CASSFTAPETQYF.

This chain uses TRBV20-1 with TRBJ2-7; 9 bases agree with TRBD1. In germline, CDR1 is DFQATT, CDR2 SNEGSKA (reference sequence). The CDR3 is 15 residues long. J lost 3 bases, V lost 3 bases, and 9 bases had no gene match. The CDR3 here is CSASNRQGVNYEQYF. CDR3 nucleotide sequence: TGCAGTGCTAGCAATCGACAGGGGGTTAACTACGAGCAGTACTTC.

This clonotype was seen a handful of times. The chain is built from TRBV24-1 and TRBJ2-1; unclear D gene. Germline V gene lookup returns CDR1 KGHDR and CDR2 SFDVKD. V lost 4 bases to trimming and J lost 2 bases, with 11 bases between them. This CDR3 has 15 amino acids. CDR3 in amino acids: CATSDPTRPYNEQFF. CDR3 nucleotide sequence: TGTGCCACCAGTGACCCGACGCGACCCTACAATGAGCAGTTCTTC.

The genes are TRBV10-1 and TRBJ2-6, with D uncertain. Trimming pared 3 bases from V and 0 bases from J, leaving 6 bases between. The CDR3 totals 15 residues. Germline V gene data show CDR1 as WNHNN and CDR2 as SYGVQD (reference sequence). The CDR3 DNA reads TGCGCCAGCAGTGAAGGCCCCTCTGGGGCCAACGTCCTGACTTTC. It translates to CASSEGPSGANVLTF.

The table lists this clonotype with a few counts. This sequence joins TRBV4-3 and TRBJ2-1, with D tentatively TRBD1 or TRBD2 (5 bases each). Germline V gene sequence: CDR1 LGHNA, CDR2 YSLEER. Trimming left V 4 bases short and J 3 bases short, with 16 bases between. This CDR3 has 16 residues. The CDR3 DNA reads as TGCGCCAGCAGCCGAGGGACCGGTGGGGTCTACAATGAGCAGTTCTTC. Its protein product is CASSRGTGGVYNEQFF.